The source of this T cell receptor beta chain is a study of blood T cell repertoires in COVID-19 (dated by TCRdb to 2018 to 2020). For the study in its entirety: Samples covering the acute and convalescent phases of COVID-19 were provided by collaborators in the United States, Italy and Spain. The material from the prospective study consisted of cDNA or gDNA derived from T cells, B-cell-depleted T cells, or PBMCs. The dataset comprised deeply sampled blood TCRbeta repertoires from subjects exposed to, actively infected with, or recovered from COVID-19. A freely available public database, intended as a resource for researchers studying the immune response to SARS-CoV-2, is where the repertoires were released. Samples were obtained from the ongoing ImmuneRACE study (first 160 participants) and from some 1,300 subjects provided by 6 global collaborators. The sample metadata nearly always contained a de-identified subject ID, COVID-19 status, age in years and sex. Where available, HLA class I and class II types were obtained from metadata supplied by the sample provider rather than from assay-based typing.

As for this clone: Its antigen is unknown. Base quality data are lacking; no much larger clone is found one base away.

Collaborating institutions collected whole blood in K2EDTA tubes following their own protocols. For TCRbeta analysis, collaborators shipped samples in one of three forms: frozen whole blood, isolated PBMCs, or DNA extracted from either of those sample types. V and J are truncated by 2 bases and 3 bases respectively, leaving an intervening sequence of 19 bases. The germline V gene gives CDR1 as SGHNT and CDR2 as YENEEA. The CDR3 starts with the cysteine, ends with the phenylalanine, and has 18 residues. The only DNA kept is the CDR3, 54 bases in frame from the first base. Study-level results and caveats: Clinical and demographic metadata were provided uncurated, with the amount varying by source and participant.

TCRbeta CDR3 regions were amplified from genomic DNA by means of the immunoSEQ Assay, a bias-controlled multiplex PCR. Under the source paper's analysis protocol: Nucleated cell counts per sample were estimated from amplification of reference gene primers within the assay. Sequence reads were collapsed and filtered to measure the absolute abundance of every unique TCRbeta CDR3 rearrangement. For each sample, productive Simpson clonality was calculated by taking the square root of Simpson's diversity index across productive rearrangements. TCRdb re-hosts the immuneACCESS table, in-frame sequences only. Its copies lack some clones; in the studies checked, an unresolved V gene accounts for under half of them, and the cause for the rest is not known. V, J and clone size were drawn from that table, and D and trimming were deduced from the DNA. The sample table records some 200,000 clones; around 92% of these occur just once. The ten largest make up approximately 1.2% of the sample.

What was sequenced was peripheral blood. The receptor chain draws on TRBV11-3 and TRBJ2-2, with TRBD2 tentatively as D gene (6 bases match). The TCR originated in a man younger than 40 with acute or convalescent COVID-19. This receptor carries the CDR3 CASSLKSWGVRDTGELFF. The nucleotide sequence is given as TGTGCCAGCAGCTTAAAATCATGGGGGGTTCGGGACACCGGGGAGCTGTTTTTT.